This T cell receptor (beta chain) was recovered during a study of response to subunit inactivated influenza vaccine (dated by TCRdb to the late 2010s). In the study overall: The study used deep quantitative T cell receptor repertoire profiling to track responses to a trivalent subunit inactivated influenza vaccine.

Results the study describes overall, beyond this receptor: The authors proposed that each seasonal influenza vaccination may bring in only a limited number of new T cells.

CDR1 and CDR2 (SGHRS, YFSETQ) derive from the germline V gene. The CDR3 goes from the cysteine to the phenylalanine over 14 residues. Left in the record is the CDR3 DNA by itself, 42 bases read in frame from the first base. V trim: 4 bases; J trim: 4 bases; unmatched bases: 7. This clonotype was seen a handful of times. Its antigen target is currently unknown. No base-level quality is on record; no much larger clone is a single base apart. Library preparation used RT-PCR. Sequencer: Illumina HiSeq 2500. Starting from the raw public reads, TCRdb applied fastp trimming at Q25, assembled clones with MiXCR and retained in-frame beta chains. Records with the same CDR3 protein are collapsed into one entry carrying the most frequent genes and DNA. The sample table shows 800,000 or so distinct CDR3 sequences, and about 20% are seen once. The ten largest account for about a tenth of the sample.

The clonotype comes from a man in his fifties who received an inactivated influenza vaccine. Donor details come from another sample of the same person, matched by shared clones. The sequenced sample was PBMCs from blood, obtained around 5 days after vaccination. Recombination connected TRBV5-1 to TRBJ2-5, with TRBD1 identical over 7 junction bases. The nucleotides are TGCGCCAGCAGCCGGGCCGGGACAGCAGAGACCCAGTACTTC. It translates as CASSRAGTAETQYF.